This T cell receptor beta chain was retrieved from a study of chemoradiotherapy in HPV16-positive cancers. Turning to the study itself: Functional T-cell assays on a couple of HPV16-positive patients' cells defined candidate HPV-specific clones and common TCR motifs.

This clone was observed once. Antigen specificity is unknown. The data were produced by immunoSEQ multiplex PCR, yet TCRdb's version contains in-frame clones alone and is incomplete. The table includes tens of thousands of clones, 86% detected once. Findings and caveats of the study: For HPV16-positive patients, expanding HPV-responsive T cells associated with longer recurrence-free survival.

Over chemoradiotherapy, repertoires were sampled more than once. The receptor's source is a human donor with HPV-associated anogenital cancer. This specimen consisted of blood, obtained from a patient who underwent chemoradiotherapy.

CDR3 bases: TGTGCCAGCAGTTTTGGACGGGCTAGCGGGGGTCCTAGCACAGATACGCAGTATTTT. This gives the protein CASSFGRASGGPSTDTQYF. This sequence joins TRBV28 and TRBJ2-3; 10 bases line up with TRBD2. Germline V gives CDR1 MDHEN, CDR2 SYDVKM. Losses at the gene ends were 3 bases for V and 0 bases for J; bases not matched to a gene: 12. CDR3 length: 19 residues. Complete variable domain (other parts from reference TRBV28 and TRBJ2-3): DVKVTQSSRYLVKRTGEKVFLECVQDMDHENMFWYRQDPGLGLRLIYFSYDVKMKEKGDIPEGYSVSREKKERFSLILESASTNQTSMYLCASSFGRASGGPSTDTQYFGPGTRLTVL.